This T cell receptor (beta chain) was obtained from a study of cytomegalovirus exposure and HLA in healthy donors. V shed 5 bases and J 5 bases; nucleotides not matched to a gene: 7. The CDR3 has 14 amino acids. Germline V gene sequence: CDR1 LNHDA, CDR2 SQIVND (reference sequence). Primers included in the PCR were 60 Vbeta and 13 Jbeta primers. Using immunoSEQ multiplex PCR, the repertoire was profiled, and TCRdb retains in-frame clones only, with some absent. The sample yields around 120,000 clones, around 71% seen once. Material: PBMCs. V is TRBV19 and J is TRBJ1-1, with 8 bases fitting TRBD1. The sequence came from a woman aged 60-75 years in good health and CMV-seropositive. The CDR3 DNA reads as TGTGCCAGTAGTCCGGACAGGGTTGGGACTGAAGCTTTCTTT. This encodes CASSPDRVGTEAFF. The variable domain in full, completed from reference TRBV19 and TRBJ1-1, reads DGGITQSPKYLFRKEGQNVTLSCEQNLNHDAMYWYRQDPGQGLRLIYYSQIVNDFQKGDIAEGYSVSREKKESFPLTVTSAQKNPTAFYLCASSPDRVGTEAFFGQGTRLTVV.